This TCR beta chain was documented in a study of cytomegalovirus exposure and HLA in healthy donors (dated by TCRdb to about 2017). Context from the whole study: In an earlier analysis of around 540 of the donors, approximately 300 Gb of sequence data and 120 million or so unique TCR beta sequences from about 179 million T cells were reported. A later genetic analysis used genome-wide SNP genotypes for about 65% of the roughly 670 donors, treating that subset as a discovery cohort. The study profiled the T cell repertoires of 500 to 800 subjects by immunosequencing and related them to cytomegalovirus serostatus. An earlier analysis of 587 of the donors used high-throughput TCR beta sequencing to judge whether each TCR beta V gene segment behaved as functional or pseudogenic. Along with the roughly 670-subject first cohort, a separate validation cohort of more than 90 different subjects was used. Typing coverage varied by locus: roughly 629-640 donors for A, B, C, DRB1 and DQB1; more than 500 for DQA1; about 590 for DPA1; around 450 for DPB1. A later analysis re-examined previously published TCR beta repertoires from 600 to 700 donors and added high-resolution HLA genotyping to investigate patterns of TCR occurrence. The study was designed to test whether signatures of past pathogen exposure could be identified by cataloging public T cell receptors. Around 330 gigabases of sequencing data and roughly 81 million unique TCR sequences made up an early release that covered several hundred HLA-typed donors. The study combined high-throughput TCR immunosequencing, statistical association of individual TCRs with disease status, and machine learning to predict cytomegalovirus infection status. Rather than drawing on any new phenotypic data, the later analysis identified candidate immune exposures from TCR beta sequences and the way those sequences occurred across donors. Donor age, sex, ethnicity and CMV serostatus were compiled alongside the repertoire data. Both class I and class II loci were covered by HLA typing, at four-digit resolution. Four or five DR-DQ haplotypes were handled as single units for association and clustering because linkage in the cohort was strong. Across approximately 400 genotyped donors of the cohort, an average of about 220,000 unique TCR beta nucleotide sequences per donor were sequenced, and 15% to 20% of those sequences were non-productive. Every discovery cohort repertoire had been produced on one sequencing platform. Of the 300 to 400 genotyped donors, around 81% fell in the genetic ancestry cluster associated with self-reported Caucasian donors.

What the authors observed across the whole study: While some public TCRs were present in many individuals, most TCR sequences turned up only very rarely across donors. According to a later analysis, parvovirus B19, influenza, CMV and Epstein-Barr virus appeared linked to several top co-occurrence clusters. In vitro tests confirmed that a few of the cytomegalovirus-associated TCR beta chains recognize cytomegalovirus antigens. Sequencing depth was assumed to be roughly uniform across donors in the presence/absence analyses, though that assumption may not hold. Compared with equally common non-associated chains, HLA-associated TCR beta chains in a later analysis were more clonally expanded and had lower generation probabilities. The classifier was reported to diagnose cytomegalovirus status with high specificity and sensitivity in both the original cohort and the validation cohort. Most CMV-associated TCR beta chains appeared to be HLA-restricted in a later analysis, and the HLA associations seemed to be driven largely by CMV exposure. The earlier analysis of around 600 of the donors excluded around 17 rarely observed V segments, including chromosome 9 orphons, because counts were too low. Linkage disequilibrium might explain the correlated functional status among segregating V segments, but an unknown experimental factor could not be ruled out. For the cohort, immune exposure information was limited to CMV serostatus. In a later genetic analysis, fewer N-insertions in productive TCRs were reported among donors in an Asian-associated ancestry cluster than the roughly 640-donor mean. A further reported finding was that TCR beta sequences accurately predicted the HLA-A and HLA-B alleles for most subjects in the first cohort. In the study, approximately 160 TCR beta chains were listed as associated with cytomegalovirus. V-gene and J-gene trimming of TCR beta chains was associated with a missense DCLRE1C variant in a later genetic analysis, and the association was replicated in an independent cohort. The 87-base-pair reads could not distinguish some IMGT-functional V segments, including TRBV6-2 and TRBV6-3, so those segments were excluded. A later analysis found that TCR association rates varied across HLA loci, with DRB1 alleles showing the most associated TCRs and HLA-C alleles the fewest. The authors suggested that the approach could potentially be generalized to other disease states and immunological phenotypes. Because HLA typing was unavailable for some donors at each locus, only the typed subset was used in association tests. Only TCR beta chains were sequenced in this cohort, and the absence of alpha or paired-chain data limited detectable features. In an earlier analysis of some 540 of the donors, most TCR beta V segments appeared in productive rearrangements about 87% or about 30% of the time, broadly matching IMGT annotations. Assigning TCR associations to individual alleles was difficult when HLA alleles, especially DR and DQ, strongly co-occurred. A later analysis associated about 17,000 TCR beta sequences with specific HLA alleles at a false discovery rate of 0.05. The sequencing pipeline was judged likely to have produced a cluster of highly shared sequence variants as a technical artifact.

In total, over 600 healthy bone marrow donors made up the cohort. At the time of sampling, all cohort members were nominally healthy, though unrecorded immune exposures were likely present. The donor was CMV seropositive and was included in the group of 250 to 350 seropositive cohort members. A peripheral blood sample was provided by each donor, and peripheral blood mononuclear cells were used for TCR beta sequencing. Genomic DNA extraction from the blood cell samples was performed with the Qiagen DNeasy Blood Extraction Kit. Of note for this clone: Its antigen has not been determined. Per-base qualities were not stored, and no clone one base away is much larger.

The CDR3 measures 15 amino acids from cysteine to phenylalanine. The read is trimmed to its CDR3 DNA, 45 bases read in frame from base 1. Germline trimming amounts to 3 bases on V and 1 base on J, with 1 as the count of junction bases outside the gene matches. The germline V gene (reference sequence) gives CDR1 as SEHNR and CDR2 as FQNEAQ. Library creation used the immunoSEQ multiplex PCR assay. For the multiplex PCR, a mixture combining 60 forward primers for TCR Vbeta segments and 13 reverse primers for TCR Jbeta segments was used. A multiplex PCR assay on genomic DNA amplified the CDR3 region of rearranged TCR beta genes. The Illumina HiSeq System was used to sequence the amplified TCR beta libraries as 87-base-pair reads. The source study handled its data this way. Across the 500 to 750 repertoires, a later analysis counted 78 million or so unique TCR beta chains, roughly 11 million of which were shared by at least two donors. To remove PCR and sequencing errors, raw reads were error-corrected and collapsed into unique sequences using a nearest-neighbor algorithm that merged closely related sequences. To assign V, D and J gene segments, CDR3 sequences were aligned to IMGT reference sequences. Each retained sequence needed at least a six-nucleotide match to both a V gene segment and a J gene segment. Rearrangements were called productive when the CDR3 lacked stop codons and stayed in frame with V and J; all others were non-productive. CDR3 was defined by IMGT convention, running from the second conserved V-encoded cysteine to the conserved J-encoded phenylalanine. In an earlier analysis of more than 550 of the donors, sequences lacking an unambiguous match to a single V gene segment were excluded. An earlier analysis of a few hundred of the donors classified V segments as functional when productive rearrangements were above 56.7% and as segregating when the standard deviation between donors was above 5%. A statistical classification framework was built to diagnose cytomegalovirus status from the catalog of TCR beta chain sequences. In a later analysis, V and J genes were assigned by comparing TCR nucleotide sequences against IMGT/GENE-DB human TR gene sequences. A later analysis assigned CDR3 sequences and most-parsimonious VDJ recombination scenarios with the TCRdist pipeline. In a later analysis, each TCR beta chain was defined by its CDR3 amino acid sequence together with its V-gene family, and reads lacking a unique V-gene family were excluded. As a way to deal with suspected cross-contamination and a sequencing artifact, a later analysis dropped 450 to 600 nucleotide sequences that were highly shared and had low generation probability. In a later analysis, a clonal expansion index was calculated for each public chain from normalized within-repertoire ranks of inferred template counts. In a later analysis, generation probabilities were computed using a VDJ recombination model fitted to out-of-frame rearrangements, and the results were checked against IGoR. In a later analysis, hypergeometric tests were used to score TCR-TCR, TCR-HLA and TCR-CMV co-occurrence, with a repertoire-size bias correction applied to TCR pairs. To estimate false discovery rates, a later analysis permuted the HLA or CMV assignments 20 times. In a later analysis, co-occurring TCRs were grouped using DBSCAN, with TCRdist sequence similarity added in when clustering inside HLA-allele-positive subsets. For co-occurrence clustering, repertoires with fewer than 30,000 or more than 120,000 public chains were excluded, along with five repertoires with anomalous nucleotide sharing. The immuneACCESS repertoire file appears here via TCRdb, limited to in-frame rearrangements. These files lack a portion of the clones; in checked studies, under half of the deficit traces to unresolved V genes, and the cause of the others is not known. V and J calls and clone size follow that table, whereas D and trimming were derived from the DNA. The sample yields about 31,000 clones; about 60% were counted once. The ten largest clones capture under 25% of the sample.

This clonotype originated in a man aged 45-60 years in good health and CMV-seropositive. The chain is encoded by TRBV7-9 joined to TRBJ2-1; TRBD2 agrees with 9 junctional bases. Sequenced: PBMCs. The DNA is TGTGCCAGCAGCTTTAGCGGGGGATCCTACAATGAGCAGTTCTTC. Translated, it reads CASSFSGGSYNEQFF.